These 2 T cell receptor beta chains share one sample of origin, sequenced in a study of cytomegalovirus exposure and HLA in healthy donors. The PCR made use of 60 Vbeta and 13 Jbeta primers. Sequencing was performed with immunoSEQ multiplex PCR; in TCRdb, only in-frame clones are kept and a portion is missing. This sample carries around 140,000 clones, around 90% of them seen once, and the ten largest clones take 0.51%. The sample consisted of PBMCs. The receptor source for this set is a middle-aged woman in good health and CMV-seronegative.

The chain employs TRBV4-1 and TRBJ2-7, with 10 positions matching TRBD2. Looked up from germline, CDR1 is MGHRA and CDR2 is YSYEKL. J gave up 4 bases and V 3 bases, and 6 bases lay outside the gene matches. The CDR3 totals 15 residues. The CDR3 sequence: CASSHPSGSRYEQYF. DNA of the CDR3: TGCGCCAGCAGCCACCCTAGCGGGAGTAGGTACGAGCAGTACTTC.

The gene calls are TRBV5-6 and TRBJ2-7, with 9 nucleotides matching TRBD1. V was clipped by 2 bases and J by 3 bases; unmatched bases: 3. Germline V gives CDR1 SGHDT, CDR2 YYEEEE. This CDR3 spans 14 amino acids. CDR3 bases: TGTGCCAGCAGCTTCGGGACAGGGTACTACGAGCAGTACTTC. This encodes CASSFGTGYYEQYF.